This T cell receptor (beta chain) stems from a study of OX40 agonist ivuxolimab in advanced cancers. Data came from immunoSEQ multiplex PCR; TCRdb stores just in-frame clones and leaves some out. The sample yields some 39,000 clones, roughly three quarters seen once. The sample in question was CD4+ or CD8+ T cells sorted from blood, obtained in a trial of the OX40 agonist ivuxolimab. This TCR came from an adult with an advanced solid tumor such as melanoma, head and neck, liver or kidney cancer.

CDR3: CASSTYTGELFF. The CDR3 DNA sequence: TGTGCCAGCTCAACGTACACCGGGGAGCTGTTTTTT. The rearrangement uses TRBV18 and TRBJ2-2; D gene uncertain. The germline V gene has CDR1 KGHSH and CDR2 LQKENI. The CDR3 is 12 residues long. Trimming took off 5 bases at V and 3 bases at J, with 4 bases between the two ends.